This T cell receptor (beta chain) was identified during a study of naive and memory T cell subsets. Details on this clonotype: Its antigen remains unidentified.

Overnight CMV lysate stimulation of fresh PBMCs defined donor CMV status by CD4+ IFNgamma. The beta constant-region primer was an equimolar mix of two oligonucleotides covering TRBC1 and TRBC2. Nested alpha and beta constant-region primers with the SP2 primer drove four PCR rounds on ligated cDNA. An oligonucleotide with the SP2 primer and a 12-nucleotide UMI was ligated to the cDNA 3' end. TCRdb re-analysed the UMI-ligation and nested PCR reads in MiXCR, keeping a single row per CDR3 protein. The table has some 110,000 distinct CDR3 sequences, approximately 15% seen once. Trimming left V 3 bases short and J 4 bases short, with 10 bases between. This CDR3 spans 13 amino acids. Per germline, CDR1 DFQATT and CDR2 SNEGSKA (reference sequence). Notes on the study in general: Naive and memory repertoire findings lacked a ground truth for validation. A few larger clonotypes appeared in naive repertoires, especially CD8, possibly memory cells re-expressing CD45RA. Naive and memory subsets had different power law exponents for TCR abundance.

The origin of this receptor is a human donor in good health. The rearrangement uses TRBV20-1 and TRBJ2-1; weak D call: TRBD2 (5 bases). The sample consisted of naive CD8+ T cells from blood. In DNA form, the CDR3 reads TGCAGTGCTAGGCGGGCAGGATACAATGAGCAGTTCTTC. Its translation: CSARRAGYNEQFF.